This T cell receptor beta chain was identified during a study of identical twins. Findings and limits, study-wide: Zero-insertion results could be subject to partial confounding by invariant MAIT and iNKT cells.

Germline CDR1 is LNHNV and CDR2 is YYDKDF (reference sequence). The CDR3 loop spans 16 amino acids. V was cut by 0 bases and J by 4 bases, with 14 bases left in between. MiXCR was run by TCRdb on the 5' RACE reads, yielding one entry per CDR3 protein. The repertoire includes around 480,000 distinct CDR3 sequences, more than 13% of them detected once, and around 0.48% sits in the top ten. This clonotype was found a few times. Its antigen is currently unknown. The data were also submitted as part of a second study, on yellow fever vaccine responses in identical twins. From that second work: The authors reported partly convergent, partly personalized vaccine responses in identical twins.

This receptor was identified in a woman between 18 and 29 years old in good health. Sequencing input: CD4+ T cells sorted from blood. The chain joins TRBV15 to TRBJ2-3; tentatively, D is TRBD2 (7 bases). Here the CDR3 DNA reads TGTGCCACCAGCAGAGATGGGGGGGGCGCCTCAGATACGCAGTATTTT. Residues: CATSRDGGGASDTQYF.